The clone carrying this TCR beta chain was picked up a small number of times. The target antigen is unknown. Trimming removed 5 bases at V and 5 bases at J, with 15 bases between. The CDR3 is made up of 14 amino acids. This sample is part of a study of T cells after yellow fever vaccination. Background on the study: Fractions of limited cellularity were prepared by means of SMART-Seq v4 Ultra Low Input.

The study made its TCR cDNA through 5'RACE template switching. That step introduced a universal primer site along with UMIs. One entry per CDR3 protein results from TCRdb running MiXCR on the 5' RACE reads. The table lists roughly 340,000 distinct CDR3 sequences, approximately 4.2% of them singletons. Study-level points and caveats: Abundant clonotypes from the bulk population could get into FACS-sorted repertoires as contaminants. It was a weaker secondary response, yet one that peaked faster, at day 5 versus 15.

This rearrangement joins TRBV12-3 or TRBV12-4 to TRBJ2-5; D is unresolved. The sample was PBMCs, taken 5 days after the yellow fever booster vaccination. This clonotype originated in a man aged 18-30 years who received the YFV17D yellow fever vaccine. The CDR3, as DNA: TGTGCCAGCAGTCCCCGTTTTGTGGGGGAGACCCAGTACTTC. This gives the protein CASSPRFVGETQYF.